The TCR beta chain described here comes from a study of T cell responses to AZD1222 COVID-19 vaccine. Findings of the study overall: Spike-specific TCR breadth and depth grew following two AZD1222 doses. Donors were mostly white British, more females; clonal diversity possibly underestimated. A reported finding is that nearly half of spike-specific TCRs target unmutated variant regions. Spike-wide vaccine-associated CD4 TCRs dominated at 160-218 and 743-854.

As for this clone: Its antigen is unknown.

TCRdb's table, derived via immunoSEQ multiplex PCR, lists solely in-frame clones and lacks some. The repertoire has around 130,000 clones, around 90% of them found once; the top ten carry approximately 1.2%. V lost 4 bases and J 4 bases, leaving 7 bases between the germline ends. Germline V gene data show CDR1 as WSHSY and CDR2 as SAAADI. The CDR3 runs 12 residues. The TCR comes from an adult who received the AZD1222 COVID-19 vaccine. The rearrangement joins TRBV10-2 to TRBJ1-2, with D hard to call. The material was peripheral blood, obtained 28 days after the second AZD1222 dose. The CDR3 spells CASSGEVYGYTF. DNA of the CDR3: TGCGCCAGCAGTGGCGAGGTCTATGGCTACACCTTC.